One T cell receptor (beta chain) is described in this entry. Antigen unknown. This sample is part of a study of cytomegalovirus exposure and HLA in healthy donors. Study-wide results and limits: Donor immune exposure was known only as CMV serostatus. It has been reported that TCR beta sequences accurately predicted the HLA-A and HLA-B alleles of most subjects. Most TCR sequences were rare, but some public TCRs occurred in many donors.

The V segment lost 10 bases and the J segment 4 bases; nucleotides outside the gene matches: 12. This CDR3 has 15 residues. CDR1 is SEHNR and CDR2 is FQNEAQ in the germline V gene (reference sequence). 13 Jbeta primers and 60 Vbeta primers were used for the PCR. The repertoire was sequenced with immunoSEQ multiplex PCR; TCRdb's copy has only in-frame clones and lacks some. The table shows over 100,000 clones, with around three quarters occurring only once. This receptor was taken from a woman under 40 in good health and CMV-seronegative. Sequenced: PBMCs. The rearrangement uses TRBV7-9 and TRBJ2-2; 7 bases map to TRBD2. CDR3 loop: CATRWGGSGTGELFF. The CDR3 DNA is TGTGCCACCCGTTGGGGCGGGAGTGGCACCGGGGAGCTGTTTTTT.